This T cell receptor (beta chain) was obtained from a study of shared clonotypes between healthy human individuals. General study findings and limits: Non-shared clonotypes were found to have lower generation probabilities than the clonotypes that were shared by all four of the sorted-subset donors.

Replicate sorted-subset PCRs were loaded with around 220 ng DNA, 31,000 or so T cell genomes. The method was immunoSEQ multiplex PCR; TCRdb's version includes in-frame clones alone and lacks a portion of them. The sample holds 150,000 to 200,000 clones; roughly 91% are singletons and the top ten take 0.065% to 0.07%. About this clone: No antigen is known for it.

This receptor was taken from a woman aged 25 to 39 in good health. Specimen: naive CD4+ T cells sorted from blood. Subset noted: CD45RA+ positively selected.

The CDR3 nucleotides read TGTGCCAGCAGCTTGGGGACGGCGAGGACTGAAGCTTTCTTT. Translation: CASSLGTARTEAFF. The chain links TRBV5-4 to TRBJ1-1; unclear D gene. The CDR3 loop spans 14 amino acids. Germline CDR1 and CDR2: SGHNT and YYREEE (reference sequence). Trimming stripped 0 bases from V and 5 bases from J, with 11 bases between.